These 30 T cell receptor beta chains were all obtained from the same sample, sequenced in a study of T cells in Graves' hyperthyroidism and ophthalmopathy. TCR beta CDR3 region amplification was performed from RNA transcripts. An initial round of RT-PCR targeting the TCR CDR3 relied on the HTBI primer set. TCRdb passed the multiplex PCR reads through MiXCR, listing each CDR3 protein once. The sample records roughly 700,000 distinct CDR3 sequences, 14% being singletons. The sequenced material came from blood. These receptors were collected from a young woman with Graves' hyperthyroidism.

Ten or more counts support this clonotype. The chain uses TRBV3-1 and TRBJ2-5; D is possibly TRBD2 (6 bases). Germline CDR1 reads LGHDT; CDR2 reads YNNKEL (reference sequence). Trimming stripped 1 base from V and 2 bases from J, with 17 bases between. The CDR3 is 17 amino acids. The CDR3 bases are TGTGCCAGCAGCCAAGCCGGAGTGAGGAGGGCTCAAGAGACCCAGTACTTC. Protein product: CASSQAGVRRAQETQYF.

This clonotype appeared many times. V usage is TRBV7-6 and J usage is TRBJ1-1; a weak D match, TRBD1 (6 bases). The CDR3 is 13 amino acids. The germline V gene encodes CDR1 SGHVS and CDR2 FNYEAQ. With 5 bases removed from V and 4 bases from J, the gap between germline ends came to 11 bases. CDR3 sequence: CASSPGDGTEAFF. For the CDR3, the DNA is TGTGCCAGCAGCCCAGGGGACGGCACTGAAGCTTTCTTT.

This clonotype came up a few times. Compared with germline, one end of the junction differs, possibly owing to a read error. V gene TRBV6-2 or TRBV6-3 combines with J gene TRBJ1-1, with D hard to call. This CDR3 spans 14 amino acids. Germline CDR1 reads MNHEY; CDR2 reads SVGEGT. The CDR3 bases are TGTGCCAGCAGCCGACGGTTCCCGAACATTGAAGCTTTCTTT. Translation: CASSRRFPNIEAFF.

The sample holds many counts of this clonotype. The V call is TRBV27, the J call TRBJ1-2; the D gene is possibly TRBD1 (5 bases). Germline CDR1 reads MNHEY; CDR2 reads SMNVEV (reference sequence). This CDR3 is 13 amino acids long. V was cut by 5 bases and J by 8 bases, with 15 bases left in between. CDR3: CASSLPTGAGYTF. In nucleotides, the CDR3 is TGTGCCAGCAGTCTCCCTACCGGGGCAGGCTACACCTTC.

The sample holds a few counts of this clonotype. The chain uses TRBV5-1 and TRBJ1-1; 8 nucleotides line up with TRBD1. The CDR3 extends over 19 amino acids. J was trimmed by 0 bases and V by 1 base; bases with no gene match: 14. Germline V CDR1 and CDR2: SGHRS, YFSETQ. In DNA, the CDR3 is TGCGCCAGCAGCTTGCGTTATATCGGACAGGGCAGAATGAACACTGAAGCTTTCTTT. Translation gives CASSLRYIGQGRMNTEAFF. Variable domain in full (rest from reference TRBV5-1 and TRBJ1-1): KAGVTQTPRYLIKTRGQQVTLSCSPISGHRSVSWYQQTPGQGLQFLFEYFSETQRNKGNFPGRFSGRQFSNSRSEMNVSTLELGDSALYLCASSLRYIGQGRMNTEAFFGQGTRLTVV.

This clonotype was found many times. The chain employs TRBV20-1 and TRBJ2-7; unclear D gene. V was cut by 4 bases and J by 6 bases, with 10 bases left in between. Germline-derived CDR1 and CDR2 are DFQATT and SNEGSKA (reference sequence). The CDR3 runs to 11 residues. The CDR3 here is CSANSMGEQYF. CDR3 DNA sequence: TGCAGTGCTAACAGCATGGGCGAGCAGTACTTC.

This clonotype has more than one count but fewer than ten. The V call is TRBV19, the J call TRBJ2-3; tentative D call: TRBD2 (5 bases). The ends were cut back, 7 bases at V and 5 bases at J, with 16 bases in the middle. CDR1 and CDR2 from the germline V gene are LNHDA and SQIVND (reference sequence). The CDR3 extends over 14 amino acids. The CDR3 DNA reads TGTGCCAGTACCCGCGGAGGCGAAAAAGATACGCAGTATTTT. It is translated as CASTRGGEKDTQYF.

The chain uses TRBV10-2 and TRBJ2-5; tentatively, D is TRBD2 (6 bases). V was cut by 3 bases and J by 14 bases, with 19 bases left in between. CDR1 and CDR2 (germline): WSHSY, SAAADI. The CDR3 consists of 13 residues. The CDR3 spells CASSEPGDLVNYF. CDR3 sequence (DNA): TGCGCCAGCAGTGAACCGGGAGATTTGGTGAATTACTTC.

In its sample, this clonotype was seen a few times. The chain employs TRBV6-2 or TRBV6-3 and TRBJ2-6; 8 positions match TRBD1. This CDR3 region has 21 residues. The V and J ends lost 2 bases and 0 bases, in that order; junction bases with no gene match: 15. CDR1 and CDR2 from the germline V gene are MNHEY and SVGEGT. CDR3 loop: CASSYHLTGATISSGANVLTF. CDR3 DNA: TGTGCCAGCAGTTACCACCTGACAGGGGCCACTATCTCCTCTGGGGCCAACGTCCTGACTTTC.

This clonotype occurred many times. The chain links TRBV18 to TRBJ2-1; 9 nucleotides line up with TRBD2. Per the germline V gene, CDR1 is KGHSH and CDR2 is LQKENI. The CDR3 totals 15 residues. Unmatched junction bases numbered 5, after V lost 4 bases and J lost 4 bases. The CDR3 DNA reads as TGTGCCAGCTCACTGACTAGCGGAGAGTACAATGAGCAGTTCTTC. Amino acid sequence: CASSLTSGEYNEQFF.

This clonotype was detected only a few times. The chain uses TRBV6-2 or TRBV6-3 and TRBJ2-1, with 10 bases lining up with TRBD2. The germline V gene has CDR1 MNHEY and CDR2 SVGEGT. The CDR3 extends over 15 amino acids. Losses at the gene ends were 2 bases for V and 10 bases for J; bases not matched to a gene: 8. CDR3 in amino acids: CASSYAVLAGVEQFF. CDR3 bases: TGTGCCAGCAGTTACGCCGTTCTAGCGGGAGTCGAGCAGTTCTTC.

This clonotype was counted ten times or more. The chain couples TRBV6-1 to TRBJ2-7; 12 bases match TRBD2. Looked up from germline, CDR1 is MNHNS and CDR2 is SASEGT. V shed 5 bases, J shed 0 bases, and the junction held 11 bases outside the gene matches. CDR3 length equals 18 residues. The CDR3 is CASSYRLAGVQSSYEQYF. The DNA of the CDR3 is TGTGCCAGCAGTTACAGACTAGCGGGGGTCCAAAGCTCCTACGAGCAGTACTTC.

Points on this clonotype: Its ends do not fully match the called genes, so a read error is possible. V gene TRBV10-3 combines with J gene TRBJ2-5; D remains unclear. Germline CDR1 ENHRY, CDR2 SYGVKD. The CDR3 totals 12 residues. The CDR3 region has the DNA TGTTCCATCAGTGTACGGGAAGAGACCCAGTACTTC. The encoded protein is CSISVREETQYF.

Many counts were recorded for this clonotype. This sequence joins TRBV7-8 and TRBJ2-1; 16 bases align to TRBD2. This CDR3 has 16 residues. Germline lookup yields CDR1 SGHVS and CDR2 FQNEAQ. V was clipped by 3 bases and J by 9 bases; unmatched bases: 5. CDR3 nucleotide sequence: TGTGCCAGCAGCTTGGGACTAGCGGGAGGGCCCGGTGAGCAGTTCTTC. Translating gives CASSLGLAGGPGEQFF.

Remarks on this clonotype: A much larger clone lies one base from this, so it may be a read error. The chain recombines TRBV24-1 with TRBJ2-7; unclear D gene. The J call may be incorrect, as the DNA end agrees better with TRBJ2-1. The germline gives CDR1 KGHDR, CDR2 SFDVKD. The CDR3 is 16 residues long. CDR3 DNA: TGTGCCACCAGTCGAAAAATTCACAGAGGCTTGTACGAGCAGTTCTTC. It yields the protein CATSRKIHRGLYEQFF.

This clonotype came up many times. The chain carries TRBV18 and TRBJ1-1; 10 nucleotides match TRBD1. Germline CDR1 KGHSH, CDR2 LQKENI. After removal of 6 bases from V and 3 bases from J, the junction contained 4 bases not matched to a gene. This CDR3 contains 14 residues. The CDR3 here is CASSRQGAYTEAFF. In DNA form, the CDR3 reads TGTGCCAGCTCCCGACAGGGGGCTTACACTGAAGCTTTCTTT.

The chain recombines TRBV9 with TRBJ1-3; no definite D call. This CDR3 spans 15 amino acids. V dropped 0 bases and J dropped 1 base, with 8 bases sitting between them. Looked up from germline, CDR1 is SGDLS and CDR2 is YYNGEE. Here the CDR3 reads CASSVAPSSGNTIYF. CDR3 nucleotides: TGTGCCAGCAGCGTAGCTCCCAGTTCTGGAAACACCATATATTTT.

This clonotype showed up many times. V is TRBV2 and J is TRBJ2-7; D remains ambiguous. The V end was cut by 6 bases, the J end by 6 bases, with 9 bases between. The length of the CDR3 is 11 residues. Germline V gives CDR1 SNHLY, CDR2 FYNNEI. In DNA, the CDR3 is TGTGCCAGCAGAATTAGGGTCGAGCAGTACTTC. Its protein is CASRIRVEQYF.

This clonotype appeared many times. The CDR3 region is CASSYWTGNTEAFF. The CDR3 nucleotides read TGTGCCAGCAGTTACTGGACAGGGAACACTGAAGCTTTCTTT. The chain recombines TRBV6-5 with TRBJ1-1; 7 bases map to TRBD1. The V and J ends lost 1 base and 1 base, in that order; junction bases with no gene match: 0. CDR1 is MNHEY and CDR2 is SVGAGI in the germline V gene. The CDR3 length is 14 residues.

This clonotype was detected many times. The J gene is TRBJ1-3, the V gene TRBV2, with 7 bases that match TRBD1. The CDR3 spans 14 residues. Germline CDR1 is SNHLY and CDR2 is FYNNEI. CDR3 bases: TGTGCTCATAAGCGGAACAGGGGCGGAAACACCATATATTTT. Translation gives CAHKRNRGGNTIYF. Full variable domain (missing parts from reference TRBV2 and TRBJ1-3): EPEVTQTPSHQVTQMGQEVILRCVPISNHLYFYWYRQILGQKVEFLVSFYNNEISEKSEIFDDQFSVERPDGSNFTLKIRSTKLEDSAMYFCAHKRNRGGNTIYFGEGSWLTVV.

The V gene is TRBV19, the J gene TRBJ1-3; the D is unclear. CDR1 and CDR2 (germline): LNHDA, SQIVND (reference sequence). V lost 7 bases and J lost 2, with 9 bases in between. CDR3 length: 13 amino acids. This CDR3 reads CASTPGPGNTIYF. CDR3 in DNA: TGTGCCAGTACTCCCGGCCCTGGAAACACCATATATTTT.

This clonotype was observed at least ten times. The chain carries TRBV5-1 and TRBJ2-1; 12 nucleotides match TRBD2. Losses at the gene ends were 3 bases for V and 6 bases for J; bases not matched to a gene: 13. Germline assignment: CDR1 SGHRS and CDR2 YFSETQ. This CDR3 is built from 18 residues. The DNA for the CDR3 is TGCGCCAGCAGCTCCCTACCTCCACTAGCGGGGGGACCCAATGAGCAGTTCTTC. This encodes CASSSLPPLAGGPNEQFF.

This chain connects TRBV9 to TRBJ2-5; 7 nucleotides agree with TRBD2. V dropped 0 bases and J dropped 5; count of bases not matched to a gene: 7. Looked up from germline, CDR1 is SGDLS and CDR2 is YYNGEE. This CDR3 comprises 15 residues. The CDR3 DNA is TGTGCCAGCAGCGTAGACGGGAGGCTCGGGGAGACCCAGTACTTC. Translating gives CASSVDGRLGETQYF.

This clonotype was detected a few times. The chain employs TRBV18 and TRBJ1-5; a possible D gene is TRBD1 (6 bases). The germline gives CDR1 KGHSH, CDR2 LQKENI. The CDR3 is made up of 17 amino acids. V dropped 6 bases and J dropped 1 base, with 19 bases sitting between them. CDR3 nucleotide sequence: TGTGCCAGCTCCTACCGATTAGTCACAGGGAGCAATCAGCCCCAGCATTTT. This gives the protein CASSYRLVTGSNQPQHF. The variable domain in full, completed from reference TRBV18 and TRBJ1-5, reads NAGVMQNPRHLVRRRGQEARLRCSPMKGHSHVYWYRQLPEEGLKFMVYLQKENIIDESGMPKERFSAEFPKEGPSILRIQQVVRGDSAAYFCASSYRLVTGSNQPQHFGDGTRLSIL.

The V gene is TRBV27, the J gene TRBJ2-1, with D unclear. The CDR3 spans 13 residues. Germline assignment: CDR1 MNHEY and CDR2 SMNVEV (reference sequence). V lost 6 bases to trimming and J lost 9 bases, with 15 bases between them. The CDR3 loop reads CASSLVSMGEQFF. CDR3 in DNA: TGTGCCAGCAGCCTAGTTTCAATGGGTGAGCAGTTCTTC.

This chain connects TRBV20-1 to TRBJ2-1; D is possibly TRBD1 (5 bases). The CDR3 has 16 residues. With 6 bases removed from V and 1 base from J, the gap between germline ends came to 19 bases. CDR1 is DFQATT and CDR2 is SNEGSKA in the germline V gene (reference sequence). The CDR3 loop is CSARVGQGRSYNEQFF. The CDR3 DNA reads TGCAGTGCCCGAGTCGGTCAGGGAAGGTCCTACAATGAGCAGTTCTTC.

In this sample, this clonotype turned up many times. The CDR3: CASSEEFDSYEQYF. The CDR3 DNA sequence: TGTGCCAGCAGTGAAGAGTTCGACTCCTACGAGCAGTACTTC. The chain is built from TRBV2 and TRBJ2-7; D gene uncertain. Per the germline V gene, CDR1 is SNHLY and CDR2 is FYNNEI. The CDR3 is 14 residues long. Trimming took off 1 base at V and 0 bases at J, with 7 bases between the two ends.

Regarding this clonotype: Relative to the germline gene, one junction end is altered; a read error may explain this. The chain carries TRBV18 and TRBJ2-2; TRBD1 matches at 9 bases. Germline V gene lookup returns CDR1 KGHSH and CDR2 LQKENI. The CDR3 length is 18 residues. The CDR3 DNA reads TGTGCCAGCTCACCACGGGGGACAGGGTCGCTGAACACCGGGGGGCTGTTTTTT. This codes for CASSPRGTGSLNTGGLFF.

This clonotype came up many times. CDR3 bases: TGTGCCAGCAGCGTAGAGGTAGGGCGAGCAAGCGAGACCCAGTACTTC. As protein: CASSVEVGRASETQYF. The genes are TRBV9 and TRBJ2-5; D uncertain. This CDR3 spans 16 amino acids. CDR1 SGDLS and CDR2 YYNGEE come from the germline V gene. The V gene lost 0 bases and the J gene lost 5 bases, with 17 bases spanning the gap.

This clonotype has ten or more counts. The chain has TRBV3-1 and TRBJ2-2, with TRBD2 as a possible D gene (6 bases). Germline V gives CDR1 LGHDT, CDR2 YNNKEL (reference sequence). The length of the CDR3 is 14 residues. Trimming shortened V by 6 bases and J by 6 bases, and 14 bases separated the two germline ends. CDR3 region: CASRLLAWAGELFF. The CDR3 nucleotides read TGTGCCAGCAGGTTACTAGCTTGGGCCGGGGAGCTGTTTTTT.